The subject of this entry is one T cell receptor beta chain. What it binds is unknown. This sample is drawn from a study of cytomegalovirus exposure and HLA in healthy donors. General study results and limits: TCR beta V- and J-gene trimming was later associated with a missense DCLRE1C variant. Specific recognition of CMV antigens was confirmed in vitro for three chains (all CMV-associated). Presence/absence analysis assumed near-uniform sequencing depth across donors. Earlier analysis yielded a pattern in which most TCR beta V segments were productive about 90% or about 30% of the time.

The CDR3 sequence is 15 residues long. Per germline, CDR1 LNHNV and CDR2 YYDKDF (reference sequence). The germline V and J ends were trimmed by 1 base and 6 bases, with 15 bases remaining between them. In the PCR, 60 Vbeta and 13 Jbeta primers were used. Sequenced by immunoSEQ multiplex PCR; TCRdb stores in-frame clones only, minus some. The data contain around 140,000 clones, 60% to 80% of them seen just once; the ten biggest clones take up less than 5%. The source is a middle-aged man in good health and CMV-seropositive. This chain uses TRBV15 with TRBJ1-2; tentative D call: TRBD1 (5 bases). Input material: PBMCs. The CDR3 reads CATSRVGEVINGYTF. The CDR3 bases are TGTGCCACCAGCAGAGTGGGGGAGGTTATAAATGGCTACACCTTC. The whole variable domain, remainder taken from reference TRBV15 and TRBJ1-2, is DAMVIQNPRYQVTQFGKPVTLSCSQTLNHNVMYWYQQKSSQAPKLLFHYYDKDFNNEADTPDNFQSRRPNTSFCFLDIRSPGLGDTAMYLCATSRVGEVINGYTFGSGTRLTVV.